This T cell receptor beta chain was sequenced for a study of cytomegalovirus exposure and HLA in healthy donors. Healthy bone marrow donors made up the cohort. This clone was found a few times. Use of 60 Vbeta and 13 Jbeta primers characterized the PCR. Assay used: immunoSEQ multiplex PCR; TCRdb lists only in-frame clones, some missing. The repertoire holds 120,000 or so clones, around three quarters seen once, with 1.5% to 2.5% in the top ten. V was clipped by 0 bases and J by 5 bases, with 10 bases between them. Per germline, CDR1 SGHRS and CDR2 YFSETQ. CDR3 length equals 14 residues. The specimen sequenced was PBMCs. The V and J genes are TRBV5-1 and TRBJ2-3; weak D call: TRBD1 (5 bases). This TCR was sampled from a man younger than 30 in good health and CMV-seronegative. The CDR3 loop reads CASSLGQRKDTQYF. CDR3 sequence (DNA): TGCGCCAGCAGCTTGGGACAGAGAAAAGATACGCAGTATTTT.